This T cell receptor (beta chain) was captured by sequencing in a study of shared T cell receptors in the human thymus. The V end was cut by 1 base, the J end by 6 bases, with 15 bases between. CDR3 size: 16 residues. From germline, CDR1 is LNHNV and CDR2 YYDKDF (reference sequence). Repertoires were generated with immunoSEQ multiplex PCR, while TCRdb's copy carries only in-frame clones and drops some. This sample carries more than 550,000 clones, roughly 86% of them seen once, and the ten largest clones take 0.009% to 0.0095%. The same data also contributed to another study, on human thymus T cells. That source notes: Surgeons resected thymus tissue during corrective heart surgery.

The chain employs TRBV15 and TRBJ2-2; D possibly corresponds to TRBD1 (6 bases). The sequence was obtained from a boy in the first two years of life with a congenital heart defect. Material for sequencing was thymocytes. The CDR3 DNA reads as TGTGCCACCAGCAGAGGGTCAGGGGCTACCTCCGGGGAGCTGTTTTTT. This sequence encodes CATSRGSGATSGELFF.